This passage covers 15 T cell receptor beta chains from one sample sequenced in a study of CD8 T cells in Susac syndrome. cDNA came from about 0.46 to 1 ug RNA primed by random hexamers. TCRdb independently ran MiXCR on the immunoSEQ multiplex PCR reads; one entry per CDR3 protein. The table shows about 210,000 distinct CDR3 sequences, with about 96% occurring only once. The sample was CD4+ T cells from PBMCs. These receptor sequences come from a human donor with multiple sclerosis.

The chain links TRBV29-1 to TRBJ1-4; tentatively, D is TRBD1 (6 bases). The CDR3 has 13 residues. CDR1 and CDR2 from the germline V gene are SQVTM and ANQGSEA. Trimming took off 4 bases at V and 7 bases at J, with 13 bases between the two ends. The CDR3 sequence is CSVGGTRREKLFF. The CDR3, as DNA: TGCAGCGTTGGGGGGACAAGACGTGAAAAACTGTTTTTT.

The J gene is TRBJ1-1, the V gene TRBV20-1; D may be TRBD1 (5 bases). Trimming removed 1 base from V and 7 bases from J, with 16 bases in between. The V gene's germline CDR1 is DFQATT and CDR2 SNEGSKA (reference sequence). The CDR3 runs to 14 residues. CDR3 in DNA: TGCAGTGCTAGAGCTTCGAGGGGAGTTTATGAAGCTTTCTTT. As protein: CSARASRGVYEAFF.

The chain carries TRBV7-9 and TRBJ2-7; 7 positions match TRBD1. The CDR3 has 15 amino acids. The V gene end was trimmed by 6 bases and the J gene end by 1 base; junction bases not matched to a gene: 9. The germline V gene has CDR1 SEHNR and CDR2 FQNEAQ (reference sequence). CDR3 nucleotides: TGTGCCAGCAGTTACGGACAGGCGAGATCCTACGAGCAGTACTTC. It specifies CASSYGQARSYEQYF.

The chain uses TRBV7-9 and TRBJ1-2; maybe TRBD1 (5 bases). CDR1 is SEHNR, CDR2 FQNEAQ, per germline (reference sequence). Trimming removed 3 bases at V and 10 bases at J, with 12 bases between. The CDR3 extends over 12 amino acids. The CDR3 sequence: CASSLGPMDYTF. CDR3 nucleotide sequence: TGTGCCAGCAGCTTGGGACCAATGGACTACACCTTC.

The chain uses TRBV2 and TRBJ1-2; 9 bases align to TRBD1. This CDR3 is built from 14 residues. The V gene end was trimmed by 3 bases and the J gene end by 7 bases; junction bases not matched to a gene: 6. CDR1 SNHLY and CDR2 FYNNEI come from the germline V gene. CDR3 in amino acids: CASSDEQGASGYTF. DNA of the CDR3: TGTGCCAGCAGTGATGAACAGGGGGCTAGTGGCTACACCTTC.

The chain has TRBV29-1 and TRBJ2-7, with 7 bases identical to TRBD2. The CDR3 extends over 15 amino acids. From germline, CDR1 is SQVTM and CDR2 ANQGSEA. The junction had 12 bases not matched to a gene; V was cut back by 5 bases and J by 2 bases. The CDR3: CSVQGLLAGAYEQYF. The CDR3 nucleotides are TGCAGCGTTCAGGGACTCTTGGCGGGAGCCTACGAGCAGTACTTC.

The count of this clonotype is one. The chain employs TRBV29-1 and TRBJ2-3; 7 nucleotides match TRBD1. Germline CDR1 and CDR2: SQVTM and ANQGSEA. This CDR3 is built from 14 residues. The V gene end was trimmed by 7 bases and the J gene end by 0 bases; junction bases not matched to a gene: 7. CDR3 region: CSARTGASTDTQYF. In DNA form, the CDR3 reads TGCAGCGCCAGGACAGGAGCTAGCACAGATACGCAGTATTTT.

This chain uses TRBV29-1 with TRBJ2-5; the D gene is possibly TRBD1 (7 bases). Germline CDR1 is SQVTM and CDR2 is ANQGSEA. V gave up 3 bases and J gave up 4 bases, with 15 bases separating them. This CDR3 comprises 14 residues. DNA of the CDR3: TGCAGCGTTGAGAGCGGAGGGGGCGGAGAGACCCAGTACTTC. Protein sequence: CSVESGGGGETQYF.

The chain combines TRBV2 with TRBJ2-5; no clear D gene. Germline V gene lookup returns CDR1 SNHLY and CDR2 FYNNEI. CDR3 length equals 13 residues. The V gene lost 7 bases and the J gene lost 0 bases, with 9 bases spanning the gap. The CDR3 DNA reads as TGTGCCAGCACCCGTATGTACCAAGAGACCCAGTACTTC. It is translated as CASTRMYQETQYF.

This sequence joins TRBV5-1 and TRBJ2-1, with 8 bases fitting TRBD2. This CDR3 contains 15 residues. V was clipped by 0 bases and J by 5 bases; unmatched bases: 4. Germline V gene lookup returns CDR1 SGHRS and CDR2 YFSETQ. In nucleotides, the CDR3 is TGCGCCAGCAGCTTGGACCCAGCGGGGGACAATGAGCAGTTCTTC. This encodes CASSLDPAGDNEQFF.

The rearrangement links TRBV12-3 or TRBV12-4 to TRBJ1-5; unclear D gene. This CDR3 is 11 amino acids long. V lost 8 bases, J lost 4 bases, and 6 bases lay in between. The CDR3 DNA reads as TGTGCCAGCTCATCGAATCAGCCCCAGCATTTT. The encoded protein is CASSSNQPQHF.

The chain links TRBV5-4 to TRBJ2-1; a possible D gene is TRBD2 (6 bases). With 0 bases removed from V and 3 bases from J, the gap between germline ends came to 16 bases. Germline V lookup: CDR1 SGHNT, CDR2 YYREEE (reference sequence). This CDR3 has 17 amino acids. The CDR3 region is CASSLGGLGTFYNEQFF. The CDR3 DNA reads TGTGCCAGCAGCTTGGGGGGACTCGGGACTTTCTACAATGAGCAGTTCTTC.

This clonotype was seen once. The genes are TRBV20-1 and TRBJ1-2; D unresolved. Between the trimmed V and J ends, which lost 0 bases and 1 base, there was a span of 9 bases. The CDR3 spans 14 residues. Germline V gives CDR1 DFQATT, CDR2 SNEGSKA (reference sequence). CDR3 protein: CSARDNMNNYGYTF. The CDR3, as DNA: TGCAGTGCTAGAGATAACATGAATAACTATGGCTACACCTTC.

The chain couples TRBV28 to TRBJ2-7, with 12 bases fitting TRBD2. The germline V gene has CDR1 MDHEN and CDR2 SYDVKM. V shed 7 bases, J shed 6 bases, and the junction held 4 bases outside the gene matches. CDR3 size: 13 residues. CDR3 in amino acids: CASKLAGGTEQYF. As DNA, the CDR3 is TGTGCCAGCAAACTAGCGGGAGGTACCGAGCAGTACTTC. Together with reference TRBV28 and TRBJ2-7, the CDR3 gives the full variable domain: DVKVTQSSRYLVKRTGEKVFLECVQDMDHENMFWYRQDPGLGLRLIYFSYDVKMKEKGDIPEGYSVSREKKERFSLILESASTNQTSMYLCASKLAGGTEQYFGPGTRLTVT.

The chain couples TRBV6-6 to TRBJ1-1; 8 bases are a match to TRBD1. In germline, CDR1 is MNHNY, CDR2 SVGAGI (reference sequence). The CDR3 extends over 14 amino acids. With V trimmed by 4 bases and J by 1 base, 2 bases remained unmatched. The CDR3, as DNA: TGTGCCAGCAGTTTACAGGGGGAGAACACTGAAGCTTTCTTT. This gives the protein CASSLQGENTEAFF.